These T cell receptor beta chains were read from a single sample in a study of T cells in Graves' hyperthyroidism and ophthalmopathy. TCRdb used MiXCR to reprocess the multiplex PCR reads, holding one entry per CDR3 protein. The sample yields a few hundred thousand distinct CDR3 sequences, 15% to 20% seen once. The specimen was blood. Receptor source: a man between 18 and 29 years old with Graves' ophthalmopathy. Both conserved end residues are part of each CDR3. A D gene is named only where the DNA matches it firmly.

length | D | J | V | CDR3
14 | . | TRBJ2-7 | TRBV6-1 | CASKKGASSYEQYF
17 | TRBD2 | TRBJ2-3 | TRBV13 | CASSPTQLAGVTDTQYF
13 | . | TRBJ1-1 | TRBV5-1 | CASSASWAGEAFF
15 | . | TRBJ2-3 | TRBV18 | CASSPMRGPTDTQYF
15 | TRBD1 | TRBJ1-2 | TRBV20-1 | CSAREGSDRDYGYTF
14 | . | TRBJ1-2 | TRBV5-1 | CASSSGQTNYGYTF
11 | . | TRBJ1-2 | TRBV7-9 | CASSLVYGYTF
14 | . | TRBJ1-1 | TRBV12-3/TRBV12-4 | CASTRRPRWTEAFF
14 | TRBD1 | TRBJ1-1 | TRBV11-2 | CASSLADRGLEAFF
16 | . | TRBJ1-1 | TRBV4-1 | CASSQGGSVMNTEAFF
12 | . | TRBJ2-5 | TRBV20-1 | CSASTERETQYF
14 | TRBD1 | TRBJ2-3 | TRBV5-1 | CASSKQGGADTQYF
16 | TRBD2 | TRBJ2-1 | TRBV7-9 | CASSRDSSGGRIEQFF
13 | . | TRBJ2-2 | TRBV7-3 | CASSGQNTGELFF
14 | . | TRBJ2-3 | TRBV27 | CASSRREGTDTQYF
14 | TRBD2 | TRBJ2-1 | TRBV20-1 | CSARLAGASNEQFF
14 | TRBD1 | TRBJ2-7 | TRBV10-2 | CASVFGQGSYEQYF
11 | . | TRBJ2-1 | TRBV20-1 | CSAGGYNEQFF
14 | . | TRBJ1-1 | TRBV28 | CASSAGVPYTEAFF
13 | . | TRBJ2-3 | TRBV29-1 | CSVTVGYTDTQYF
13 | . | TRBJ1-5 | TRBV29-1 | CSVVLGGNQPQHF
18 | TRBD2 | TRBJ2-1 | TRBV28 | CASSLLAGDKGRYNEQFF
14 | . | TRBJ1-2 | TRBV12-5 | CASGLFGHLLGYTF
12 | . | TRBJ2-5 | TRBV5-1 | CASGTAQETQYF
14 | . | TRBJ2-1 | TRBV5-1 | CASSYRATINEQFF
14 | . | TRBJ1-5 | TRBV27 | CASSFGGYRQPQHF
12 | . | TRBJ2-7 | TRBV3-1 | CASSQEGYEQYF
19 | TRBD1 | TRBJ1-2 | TRBV7-9 | CASSLNTGGESALNYGYTF
16 | TRBD2 | TRBJ2-1 | TRBV10-1 | CASSESRASGEDEQFF
14 | . | TRBJ1-6 | TRBV20-1 | CSANSISYNSPLHF
14 | . | TRBJ2-5 | TRBV5-1 | CASSLDSTEETQYF
13 | . | TRBJ1-6 | TRBV28 | CASSLEEVTSLHF
15 | . | TRBJ2-7 | TRBV7-8 | CASSLGALGTYEQYF
16 | TRBD2 | TRBJ2-7 | TRBV7-6 | CASSQESSSGAYEQYF
12 | . | TRBJ1-1 | TRBV5-5 | CASVGSNTEAFF
14 | . | TRBJ2-5 | TRBV28 | CASSLGHPQETQYF
17 | TRBD1 | TRBJ2-7 | TRBV5-1 | CASSPGTGGFSSYEQYF
14 | TRBD2 | TRBJ2-7 | TRBV11-2 | CASSRTSGGVEQYF
16 | . | TRBJ2-5 | TRBV15 | CATSGRAAGGRETQYF
13 | . | TRBJ2-7 | TRBV5-1 | CASSLFLSYEQYF
13 | . | TRBJ2-1 | TRBV3-1 | CASSSRGYNEQFF
15 | . | TRBJ2-3 | TRBV4-1 | CASSQGDGSTDTQYF
14 | . | TRBJ1-5 | TRBV19 | CASRDTNSNQPQHF
14 | . | TRBJ1-1 | TRBV29-1 | CSVEDRGATTEAFF
16 | . | TRBJ2-3 | TRBV15 | CATSSQRTSNTDTQYF
14 | . | TRBJ1-1 | TRBV6-1 | CACTLFDSYTEAFF
15 | TRBD1 | TRBJ1-6 | TRBV11-1 | CASSLGDSTYSPLHF